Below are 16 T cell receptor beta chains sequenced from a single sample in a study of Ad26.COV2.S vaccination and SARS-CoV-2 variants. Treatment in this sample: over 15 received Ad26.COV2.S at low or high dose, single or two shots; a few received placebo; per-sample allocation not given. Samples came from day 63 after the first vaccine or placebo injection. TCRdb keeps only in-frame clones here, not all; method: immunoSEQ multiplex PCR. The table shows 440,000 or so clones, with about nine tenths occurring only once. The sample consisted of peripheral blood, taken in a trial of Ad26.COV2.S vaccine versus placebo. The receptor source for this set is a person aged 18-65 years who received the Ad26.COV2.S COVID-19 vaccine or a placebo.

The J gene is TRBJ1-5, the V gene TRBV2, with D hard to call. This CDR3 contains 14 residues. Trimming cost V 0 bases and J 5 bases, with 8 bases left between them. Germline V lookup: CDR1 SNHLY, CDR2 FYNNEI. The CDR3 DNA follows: TGTGCCAGCAGTGAAGCGCGCGAGGATCAGCCCCAGCATTTT. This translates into CASSEAREDQPQHF.

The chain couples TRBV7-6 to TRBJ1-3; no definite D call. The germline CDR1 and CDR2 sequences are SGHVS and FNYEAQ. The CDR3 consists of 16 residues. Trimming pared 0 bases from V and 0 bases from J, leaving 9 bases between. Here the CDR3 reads CASSLALIGSGNTIYF. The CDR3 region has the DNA TGTGCCAGCAGCTTAGCCCTGATAGGCTCTGGAAACACCATATATTTT.

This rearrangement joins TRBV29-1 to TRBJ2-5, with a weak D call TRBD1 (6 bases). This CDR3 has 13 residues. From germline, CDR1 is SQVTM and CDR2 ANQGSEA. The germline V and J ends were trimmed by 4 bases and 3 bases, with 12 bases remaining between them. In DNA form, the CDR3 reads TGCAGCGTTGGGCGGGCAGGGGAAGAGACCCAGTACTTC. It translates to CSVGRAGEETQYF. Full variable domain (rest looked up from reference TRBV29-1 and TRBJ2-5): SAVISQKPSRDICQRGTSLTIQCQVDSQVTMMFWYRQQPGQSLTLIATANQGSEATYESGFVIDKFPISRPNLTFSTLTVSNMSPEDSSIYLCSVGRAGEETQYFGPGTRLLVL.

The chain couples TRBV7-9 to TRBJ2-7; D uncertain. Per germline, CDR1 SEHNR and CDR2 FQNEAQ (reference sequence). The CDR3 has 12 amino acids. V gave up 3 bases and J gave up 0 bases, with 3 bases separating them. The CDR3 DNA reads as TGTGCCAGCAGCTTGAGCTCCTACGAGCAGTACTTC. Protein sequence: CASSLSSYEQYF.

The CDR3 coding sequence is TGTGCCAGCAGCAAGCAGGGACTAGCGGGGGGAACGAACACCGGGGAGCTGTTTTTT. It specifies CASSKQGLAGGTNTGELFF. The genes are TRBV7-9 and TRBJ2-2; 15 nucleotides agree with TRBD2. Germline values: CDR1 SEHNR, CDR2 FQNEAQ (reference sequence). J lost 0 bases, V lost 5 bases, and 7 bases had no gene match. This CDR3 contains 19 residues.

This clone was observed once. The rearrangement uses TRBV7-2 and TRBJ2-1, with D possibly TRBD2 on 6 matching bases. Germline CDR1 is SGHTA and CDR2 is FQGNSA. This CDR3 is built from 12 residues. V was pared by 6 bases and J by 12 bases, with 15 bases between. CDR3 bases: TGTGCCAGCAGTCCGACTAGTATTTCGCAGTTCTTC. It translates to CASSPTSISQFF.

The CDR3 DNA is TGTGCCAGCAGCTTAGTGGGGCCAGGGGTGTCGTATGGCTACACCTTC. Encoded protein: CASSLVGPGVSYGYTF. The J gene is TRBJ1-2, the V gene TRBV7-2, with a weak D call TRBD1 (6 bases). The V gene lost 1 base and the J gene lost 5 bases, with 17 bases spanning the gap. In germline, CDR1 is SGHTA, CDR2 FQGNSA. The CDR3 is 16 residues long.

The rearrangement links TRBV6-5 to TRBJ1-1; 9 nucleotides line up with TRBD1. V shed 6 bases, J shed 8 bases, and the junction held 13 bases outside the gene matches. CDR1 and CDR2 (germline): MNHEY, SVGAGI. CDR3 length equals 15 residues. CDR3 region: CASSGRTGVGLEAFF. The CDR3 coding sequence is TGTGCCAGCAGCGGCAGGACAGGGGTCGGGTTGGAAGCTTTCTTT.

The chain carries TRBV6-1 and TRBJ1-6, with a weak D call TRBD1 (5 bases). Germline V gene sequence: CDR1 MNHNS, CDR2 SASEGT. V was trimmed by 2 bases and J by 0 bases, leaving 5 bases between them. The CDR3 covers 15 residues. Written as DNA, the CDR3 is TGTGCCAGCAGTGAAAGGGGCTCCTATAATTCACCCCTCCACTTT. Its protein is CASSERGSYNSPLHF.

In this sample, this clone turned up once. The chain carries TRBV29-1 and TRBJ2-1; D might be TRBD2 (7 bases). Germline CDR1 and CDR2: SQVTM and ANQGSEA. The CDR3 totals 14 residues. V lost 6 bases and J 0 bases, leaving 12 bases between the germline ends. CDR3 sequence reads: CSVKGGSSYNEQFF. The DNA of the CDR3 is TGCAGCGTGAAGGGGGGGAGCTCCTACAATGAGCAGTTCTTC.

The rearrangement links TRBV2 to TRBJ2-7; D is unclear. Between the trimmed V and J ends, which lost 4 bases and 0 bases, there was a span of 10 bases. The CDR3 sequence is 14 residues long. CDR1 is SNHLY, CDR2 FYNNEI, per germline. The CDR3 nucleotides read TGTGCCAGCAGTGGCTACAGCAGCTCCTACGAGCAGTACTTC. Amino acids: CASSGYSSSYEQYF.

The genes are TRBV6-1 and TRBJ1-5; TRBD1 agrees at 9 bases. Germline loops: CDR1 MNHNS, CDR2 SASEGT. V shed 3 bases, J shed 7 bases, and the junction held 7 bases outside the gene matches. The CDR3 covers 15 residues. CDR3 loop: CASSESGTGRQPQHF. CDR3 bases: TGTGCCAGCAGTGAGTCCGGGACAGGGAGACAGCCCCAGCATTTT.

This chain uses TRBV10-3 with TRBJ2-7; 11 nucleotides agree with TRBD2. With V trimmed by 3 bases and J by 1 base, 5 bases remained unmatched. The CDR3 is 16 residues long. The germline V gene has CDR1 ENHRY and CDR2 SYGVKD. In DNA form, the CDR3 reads TGTGCCATCAGTGATAGCGGGAGGGCCAGTTCCTACGAGCAGTACTTC. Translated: CAISDSGRASSYEQYF.

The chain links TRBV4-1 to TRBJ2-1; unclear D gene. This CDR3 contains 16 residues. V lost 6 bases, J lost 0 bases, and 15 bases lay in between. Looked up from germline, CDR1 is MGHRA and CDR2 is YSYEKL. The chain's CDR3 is CASSERPASSYNEQFF. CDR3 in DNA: TGCGCCAGCAGTGAACGCCCAGCGAGCTCCTACAATGAGCAGTTCTTC.

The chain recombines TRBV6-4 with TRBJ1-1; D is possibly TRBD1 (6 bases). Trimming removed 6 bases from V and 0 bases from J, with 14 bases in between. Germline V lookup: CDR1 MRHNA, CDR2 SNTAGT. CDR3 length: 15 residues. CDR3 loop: CASRETGSLNTEAFF. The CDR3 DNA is TGTGCCAGCAGAGAGACAGGAAGTCTGAACACTGAAGCTTTCTTT.

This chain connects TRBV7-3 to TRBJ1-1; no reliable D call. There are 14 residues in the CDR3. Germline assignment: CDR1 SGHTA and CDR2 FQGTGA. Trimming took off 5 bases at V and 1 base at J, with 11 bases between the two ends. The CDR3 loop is CASSILGANTEAFF. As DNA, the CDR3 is TGTGCCAGCAGCATACTCGGAGCGAACACTGAAGCTTTCTTT.